The clone carrying this T cell receptor beta chain was detected once. This sample was included in a study of blood T cell repertoires in COVID-19. Study context: There were acute and convalescent COVID-19 samples, and they came from the United States, Italy and Spain. T cells, B-cell-depleted T cells, or PBMCs supplied cDNA or gDNA.

Methods used by the authors: By means of reference gene primer amplification, nucleated cell counts were estimated. This table comes from immunoSEQ multiplex PCR, and its TCRdb copy is limited to in-frame clones, with some not included. That table supplies the V and J calls and clone size; D and trimming were determined from the DNA. The data contain around 130,000 clones, around 87% of them seen just once; the ten biggest clones take up around 16%. V gave up 5 bases and J gave up 2 bases, with 20 bases separating them. Germline V gene lookup returns CDR1 MNHEY and CDR2 SMNVEV (reference sequence). This CDR3 comprises 17 residues.

The chain carries TRBV27 and TRBJ2-3, with D perhaps matching TRBD2 (6 bases). The TCR was taken from a woman between 45 and 65 years old who had recovered from COVID-19. Source material: peripheral blood. For the CDR3, the DNA is TGTGCCAGCAGTCCGAATGACGGGAGATCTCACACAGATACGCAGTATTTT. Protein: CASSPNDGRSHTDTQYF.